The rows below give T cell receptor beta chains drawn from one sample of a study of PD-1 blockade in classical Hodgkin lymphoma. Method: immunoSEQ multiplex PCR; TCRdb's copy keeps in-frame clones and lacks some. Of 20,000 to 25,000 clones listed, around 70% are singletons. Sequenced material: peripheral blood mononuclear cells (PBMCs), taken before the fourth cycle of nivolumab. The receptors were sampled from a human donor with classical Hodgkin lymphoma. CDR3s include the opening cysteine and the closing phenylalanine or tryptophan. The order of the fields is J gene, V gene, D gene, CDR3 length, clone size, CDR3 DNA, CDR3 protein. The D gene is left open where the match is weak. Only part of the rows carry a size: once, few, many, or a class if the clone is expanded.

TRBJ1-1 | TRBV18 | - | 14 | - | TGTGCCAGCTCACCTCGACGGCAGAACACTGAAGCTTTCTTT | CASSPRRQNTEAFF
TRBJ2-7 | TRBV28 | - | 14 | - | TGTGCCAGCAGTCGGGACTCCGCGGGTGACGAGCAGTACTTC | CASSRDSAGDEQYF
TRBJ2-3 | TRBV28 | - | 13 | - | TGTGCCAGCAGTTTACTAGCGCCAGATACGCAGTATTTT | CASSLLAPDTQYF
TRBJ2-5 | TRBV9 | TRBD2 | 17 | - | TGTGCCAGCAGCGTAGCCCCGGGAGGGGTGAGCGGAGAGACCCAGTACTTC | CASSVAPGGVSGETQYF
TRBJ2-7 | TRBV5-1 | TRBD1 | 15 | - | TGCGCCAGCAGCGATCGGACAGGGGCCTCCTACGAGCAGTACTTC | CASSDRTGASYEQYF
TRBJ1-3 | TRBV27 | - | 15 | - | TGTGCCAGCAGGGGCCGGGGCCGCGGACGGAACACCATATATTTT | CASRGRGRGRNTIYF
TRBJ1-6 | TRBV6-5 | - | 16 | few | TGTGCCAGCAGTTACGAAGGACCCCGCGGGAATTCACCCCTCCACTTT | CASSYEGPRGNSPLHF
TRBJ1-3 | TRBV10-3 | TRBD1 | 14 | - | TGTGCCATCAGTGGGACAGGACCTGGAAACACCATATATTTT | CAISGTGPGNTIYF
TRBJ1-3 | TRBV4-1 | - | 16 | few | TGCGCCAGCAGCCCGGACACAGGGTACATTGGGAACACCATATATTTT | CASSPDTGYIGNTIYF
TRBJ2-2 | TRBV10-3 | TRBD2 | 14 | - | TGTGCCATTGGACTAGCGGGGGGACCCGGGGAGCTGTTTTTT | CAIGLAGGPGELFF
TRBJ2-5 | TRBV5-1 | TRBD2 | 15 | once | TGCGCCAGCAGCCAAGGCCACACGGGGGGAGAGACCCAGTACTTC | CASSQGHTGGETQYF
TRBJ2-7 | TRBV5-6 | TRBD1 | 15 | - | TGTGCCAGCAGCTTGGATACAGGGGGCTCACCCGGGCAGTACTTC | CASSLDTGGSPGQYF
TRBJ1-6 | TRBV27 | - | 16 | - | TGTGCCAGCAGTTTAGAATGGGGGTTCTATAATTCACCCCTCCACTTT | CASSLEWGFYNSPLHF
TRBJ2-7 | TRBV27 | - | 13 | - | TGTGCCAGCAGTTTGACAGAAACCTACGAGCAGTACTTC | CASSLTETYEQYF
TRBJ2-1 | TRBV4-1 | - | 15 | medium-sized | TGCGCCAGCAGCCGGGACGTATCCTCAATTTGGGAGCAGTTCTTC | CASSRDVSSIWEQFF
TRBJ1-2 | TRBV4-1 | - | 13 | few | TGCGCCAGCAGCCAAATACAGCACTATGGCTACACCTTC | CASSQIQHYGYTF
TRBJ2-3 | TRBV7-8 | - | 13 | once | TGTGCCAGCAGCCGGTTTCAGGGAGATACGCAGTATTTT | CASSRFQGDTQYF
TRBJ1-1 | TRBV19 | - | 19 | - | TGTGCCAGTTCACCGGGGCTGAAAGTATCATCCCCATTGAACACTGAAGCTTTCTTT | CASSPGLKVSSPLNTEAFF
TRBJ1-1 | TRBV4-2 | TRBD1 | 15 | few | TGTGCCAGCAGCCCCCGGGACAGGGGGGACACTGAAGCTTTCTTT | CASSPRDRGDTEAFF
TRBJ2-1 | TRBV5-1 | TRBD2 | 17 | - | TGCGCCAGCAGCTTGAGGCCTAGCGGGGAATACTACAATGAGCAGTTCTTC | CASSLRPSGEYYNEQFF
TRBJ1-5 | TRBV7-3 | - | 13 | - | TGTGCCAGCAGCTTAACCCTACACGATCCCCAGCATTTT | CASSLTLHDPQHF
TRBJ1-6 | TRBV10-3 | TRBD1 | 13 | - | TGTGCCATCCGACAGGGGCCTAATTCACCCCTCCACTTT | CAIRQGPNSPLHF
TRBJ2-5 | TRBV25-1 | - | 15 | - | TGTGCCAGCAGTGAATATAGAGCTCTCCAAGAGACCCAGTACTTC | CASSEYRALQETQYF
TRBJ2-5 | TRBV7-3 | TRBD2 | 17 | - | TGTGCCAGCAGCTCCGGGACTACGATTTCGGGTCGGGAGACCCAGTACTTC | CASSSGTTISGRETQYF
TRBJ1-6 | TRBV6-5 | - | 16 | - | TGTGCCAGCAGTTATAGCGGCAGGGCCGCTAAGGGGCCCCTCCACTTT | CASSYSGRAAKGPLHF
TRBJ2-7 | TRBV5-6 | - | 11 | - | TGTGCCAGCGGCAAAACGGGTGAGCAGTACTTC | CASGKTGEQYF
TRBJ2-3 | TRBV5-1 | TRBD1 | 14 | - | TGCGCCAGCAGCTTGGAGGGGGCCACAGATACGCAGTATTTT | CASSLEGATDTQYF
TRBJ2-1 | TRBV5-5 | TRBD2 | 17 | - | TGTGCCAGCAGCCCCCCGGGCGGGGGGTTTGTTTACAATGAGCAGTTCTTC | CASSPPGGGFVYNEQFF
TRBJ2-1 | TRBV11-2 | - | 11 | few | TGTGCCAGCAGCTCTAGCTCCAAGCAGTTCTTC | CASSSSSKQFF
TRBJ2-2 | TRBV4-2 | - | 16 | few | TGTGCCAGCAGCCAAGAATCAGGGTCGAACACCGGGGAGCTGTTTTTT | CASSQESGSNTGELFF
TRBJ2-5 | TRBV5-1 | TRBD2 | 17 | - | TGCGCCAGCAGCTTGGGGCCTAGCGGGGGGTACCAAGAGACCCAGTACTTC | CASSLGPSGGYQETQYF
TRBJ2-7 | TRBV5-1 | - | 15 | - | TGCGCCAGCAGCCCAAACCTCGACGGCTCCTACGAGCAGTACTTC | CASSPNLDGSYEQYF
TRBJ1-1 | TRBV7-9 | - | 15 | once | TGTGCCAGCAGCTCAGGGGACGTCATGAACACTGAAGCTTTCTTT | CASSSGDVMNTEAFF
TRBJ2-7 | TRBV15 | - | 12 | - | TGTGCCACCAGCAGAGCCGGGTACGAGCAGTACTTC | CATSRAGYEQYF
TRBJ1-6 | TRBV12-5 | TRBD1 | 20 | few | TGTGCTAGTGGTTTGTGGACAGGGAGCGAGAAAAGCTCCTATAATTCACCCCTCCACTTT | CASGLWTGSEKSSYNSPLHF
TRBJ2-4 | TRBV18 | - | 15 | - | TGTGCCAGCTCATTCTTTGGCGGAGCCAAAAACATTCAGTACTTC | CASSFFGGAKNIQYF
TRBJ1-4 | TRBV7-6 | - | 14 | few | TGTGCCAGCAAGGGCCAGATCGGTAATGAAAAACTGTTTTTT | CASKGQIGNEKLFF
TRBJ1-1 | TRBV5-4 | - | 13 | - | TGTGCCAGCAGCTTGGCCCGGAACACTGAAGCTTTCTTT | CASSLARNTEAFF
TRBJ2-7 | TRBV18 | TRBD2 | 15 | - | TGTGCCAGCTCACCTCGGGAGGGAATTTCGTACGAGCAGTACTTC | CASSPREGISYEQYF
TRBJ2-2 | TRBV18 | TRBD2 | 16 | - | TGTGCCAGCTCGAGGGGTGGACTAGCGACTACCGGGGAGCTGTTTTTT | CASSRGGLATTGELFF
TRBJ2-1 | TRBV18 | TRBD2 | 17 | few | TGTGCCAGCCTTGGGACTAGCGGGGGGGGAACCTACAATGAGCAGTTCTTC | CASLGTSGGGTYNEQFF
TRBJ2-7 | TRBV25-1 | - | 17 | - | TGTGCCAGCAGTGAATTAGGGGATCGGGGCAGCTGGGGGGAGCAGTACTTC | CASSELGDRGSWGEQYF
TRBJ2-7 | TRBV15 | TRBD2 | 16 | - | TGTGCCACCAGCAGAGGCTTGCGGGAGGGTTCCTACGAGCAGTACTTC | CATSRGLREGSYEQYF
TRBJ1-4 | TRBV5-1 | - | 15 | - | TGCGCCAGCAGCTCCGGACAGACAACTAATGAAAAACTGTTTTTT | CASSSGQTTNEKLFF
TRBJ2-1 | TRBV11-3 | - | 16 | - | TGTGCCAGCAGCTCCCGGGGAGGAGGACCTTACAATGAGCAGTTCTTC | CASSSRGGGPYNEQFF
TRBJ1-1 | TRBV5-4 | - | 16 | once | TGTGCCAGCAGCTCCAATCGGGCCACCCTGAACACTGAAGCTTTCTTT | CASSSNRATLNTEAFF
TRBJ2-6 | TRBV7-6 | TRBD2 | 19 | - | TGTGCCAGCAGCTTAGCGCCTCCGGGGGGTCTATCTGGGGCCAACGTCCTGACTTTC | CASSLAPPGGLSGANVLTF
TRBJ2-3 | TRBV2 | - | 13 | few | TGTGCCAGCACAGGGCTAGCAAAAGATACGCAGTATTTT | CASTGLAKDTQYF
TRBJ2-7 | TRBV9 | - | 17 | - | TGTGCCAGCAGTTCAAGTGTGGGGGCGCCGTCCTACGACGAGCAGTACTTC | CASSSSVGAPSYDEQYF
TRBJ1-2 | TRBV29-1 | - | 9 | few | TGCAGCGTTGATGATGGCTACACCTTC | CSVDDGYTF
TRBJ2-6 | TRBV5-1 | - | 15 | - | TGCGCCAGCAGCCCGTACAGGGTTGGGGCCAACGTCCTGACTTTC | CASSPYRVGANVLTF
TRBJ1-1 | TRBV5-1 | - | 16 | - | TGCGCCAGCAGCTTGGGATGGGCAGCAATGAACACTGAAGCTTTCTTT | CASSLGWAAMNTEAFF
TRBJ1-5 | TRBV29-1 | TRBD1 | 13 | - | TGCAGCGTTACGACAGGGAGCGGTCAGCCCCAGCATTTT | CSVTTGSGQPQHF
TRBJ1-6 | TRBV7-9 | - | 16 | - | TGTGCCAGCAGCTTAGGGGGCACCAAGTTCGGTTCACCCCTCCACTTT | CASSLGGTKFGSPLHF